This T cell receptor beta chain was retrieved from a study of cytomegalovirus exposure and HLA in healthy donors. The PCR contained 60 Vbeta and 13 Jbeta primers. TCRdb keeps only in-frame clones here, not all; method: immunoSEQ multiplex PCR. This table has roughly 99,000 clones, around 74% appearing once. Concerning this clone itself: No antigen is known for it.

CDR1 SGHRS and CDR2 YFSETQ come from the germline V gene. The CDR3 consists of 16 residues. V lost 0 bases, J lost 2 bases, and 14 bases lay in between. General study results and limits: Earlier analysis looked at TCR beta V segments, and most were productive about 87% or about 30% of the time. Later analysis associated a missense DCLRE1C variant with TCR beta V- and J-gene trimming.

The sequence came from a woman aged 40 to 50 in good health and CMV-seropositive. Sequenced: PBMCs. The gene calls are TRBV5-1 and TRBJ2-5; TRBD1 is a possible D gene (6 bases). The chain's CDR3 is CASSLGPGRGQETQYF. The CDR3 bases are TGCGCCAGCAGCTTGGGGCCGGGCAGGGGACAAGAGACCCAGTACTTC.